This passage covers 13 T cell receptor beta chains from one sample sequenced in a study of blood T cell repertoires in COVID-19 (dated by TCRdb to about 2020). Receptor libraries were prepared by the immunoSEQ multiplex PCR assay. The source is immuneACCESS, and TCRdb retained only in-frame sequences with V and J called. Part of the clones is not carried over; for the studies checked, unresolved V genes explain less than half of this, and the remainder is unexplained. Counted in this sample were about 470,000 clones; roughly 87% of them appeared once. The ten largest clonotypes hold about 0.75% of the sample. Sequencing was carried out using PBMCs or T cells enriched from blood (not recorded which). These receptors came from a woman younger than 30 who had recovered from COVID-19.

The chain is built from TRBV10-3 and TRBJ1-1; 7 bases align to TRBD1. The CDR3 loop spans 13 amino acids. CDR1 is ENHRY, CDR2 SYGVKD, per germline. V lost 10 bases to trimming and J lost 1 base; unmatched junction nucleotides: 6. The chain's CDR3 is CATRQGQNTEAFF. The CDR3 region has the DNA TGTGCCACTAGACAGGGACAGAACACTGAAGCTTTCTTT.

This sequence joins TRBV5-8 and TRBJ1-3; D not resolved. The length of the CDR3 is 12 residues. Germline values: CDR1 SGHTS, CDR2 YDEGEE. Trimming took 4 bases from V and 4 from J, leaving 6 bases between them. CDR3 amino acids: CASSPVGNTIYF. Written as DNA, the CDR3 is TGTGCCAGCAGCCCCGTCGGAAACACCATATATTTT.

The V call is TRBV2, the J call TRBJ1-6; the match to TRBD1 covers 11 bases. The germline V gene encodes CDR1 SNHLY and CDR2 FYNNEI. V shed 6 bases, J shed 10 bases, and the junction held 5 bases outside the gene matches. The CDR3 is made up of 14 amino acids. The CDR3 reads CASSWTGGHSPLHF. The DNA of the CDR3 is TGTGCCAGCAGCTGGACAGGGGGCCACTCACCCCTCCACTTT. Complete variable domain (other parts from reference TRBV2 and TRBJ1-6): EPEVTQTPSHQVTQMGQEVILRCVPISNHLYFYWYRQILGQKVEFLVSFYNNEISEKSEIFDDQFSVERPDGSNFTLKIRSTKLEDSAMYFCASSWTGGHSPLHFGNGTRLTVT.

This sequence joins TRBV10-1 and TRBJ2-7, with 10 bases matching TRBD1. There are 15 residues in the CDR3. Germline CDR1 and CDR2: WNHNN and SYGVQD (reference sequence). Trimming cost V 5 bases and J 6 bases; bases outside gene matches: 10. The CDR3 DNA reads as TGCGCCAGCAGTCCAAGGGACAGGGGAGCGCCCGAGCAGTACTTC. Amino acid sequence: CASSPRDRGAPEQYF.

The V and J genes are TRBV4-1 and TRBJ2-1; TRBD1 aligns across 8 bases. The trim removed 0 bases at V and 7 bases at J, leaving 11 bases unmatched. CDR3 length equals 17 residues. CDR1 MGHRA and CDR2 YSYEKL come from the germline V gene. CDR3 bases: TGCGCCAGCAGCCAAGAGGACTTACCGGACAGGGTGAATGAGCAGTTCTTC. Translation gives CASSQEDLPDRVNEQFF.

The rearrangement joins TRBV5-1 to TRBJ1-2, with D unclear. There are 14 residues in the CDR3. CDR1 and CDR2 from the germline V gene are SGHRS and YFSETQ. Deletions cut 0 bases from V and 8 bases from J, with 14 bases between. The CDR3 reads CASSLDGGSSGYTF. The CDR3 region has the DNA TGCGCCAGCAGCTTGGACGGAGGGTCGTCAGGCTACACCTTC.

CDR3 in DNA: TGTGCCAGCAGCCCCCGCGGGGCCAATGAGCAGTTCTTC. Encoded protein: CASSPRGANEQFF. J is TRBJ2-1 and V is TRBV3-1 (or the pseudogene TRBV3-2), with D possibly being TRBD2 (6 bases). Germline CDR1 LGHDT, CDR2 YNNKEL (reference sequence). This CDR3 has 13 amino acids. Trimming cost V 4 bases and J 6 bases, with 10 bases left between them.

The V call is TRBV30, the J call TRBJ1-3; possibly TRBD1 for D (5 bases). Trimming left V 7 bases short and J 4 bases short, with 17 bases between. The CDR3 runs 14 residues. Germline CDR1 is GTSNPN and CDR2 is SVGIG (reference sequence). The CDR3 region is CASQVRATGNTIYF. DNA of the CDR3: TGTGCCTCACAGGTCCGGGCCACAGGAAACACCATATATTTT. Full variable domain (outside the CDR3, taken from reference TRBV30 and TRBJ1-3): SQTIHQWPATLVQPVGSPLSLECTVEGTSNPNLYWYRQAAGRGLQLLFYSVGIGQISSEVPQNLSASRPQDRQFILSSKKLLLSDSGFYLCASQVRATGNTIYFGEGSWLTVV.

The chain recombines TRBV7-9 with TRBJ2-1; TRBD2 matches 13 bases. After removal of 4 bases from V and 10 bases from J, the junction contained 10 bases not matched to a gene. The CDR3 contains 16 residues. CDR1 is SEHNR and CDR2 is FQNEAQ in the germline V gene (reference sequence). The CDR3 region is CASSYGLAGVSGEQFF. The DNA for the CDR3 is TGTGCCAGCAGCTATGGACTAGCGGGGGTTTCCGGGGAGCAGTTCTTC.

CDR3 sequence reads: CASSVLGQGTTRYF. Here the CDR3 DNA reads TGCGCCAGCAGTGTGTTGGGACAGGGTACAACGCGGTACTTC. The chain has TRBV5-1 and TRBJ2-7; 9 positions agree with TRBD1. The germline gives CDR1 SGHRS, CDR2 YFSETQ. J was trimmed by 12 bases and V by 5 bases; bases with no gene match: 15. The CDR3 runs 14 residues.

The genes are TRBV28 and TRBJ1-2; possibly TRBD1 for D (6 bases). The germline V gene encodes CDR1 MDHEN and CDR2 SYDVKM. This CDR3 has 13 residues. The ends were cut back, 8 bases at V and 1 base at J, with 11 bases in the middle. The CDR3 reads CASWDTLNYGYTF. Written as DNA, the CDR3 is TGTGCCAGCTGGGACACACTTAACTATGGCTACACCTTC.

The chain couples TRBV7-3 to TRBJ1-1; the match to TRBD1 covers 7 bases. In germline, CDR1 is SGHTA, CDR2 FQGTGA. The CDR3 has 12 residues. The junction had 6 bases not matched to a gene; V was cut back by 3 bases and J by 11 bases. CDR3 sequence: CASSFTGAVAFF. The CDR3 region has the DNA TGTGCCAGCAGCTTTACAGGGGCGGTCGCTTTCTTT.

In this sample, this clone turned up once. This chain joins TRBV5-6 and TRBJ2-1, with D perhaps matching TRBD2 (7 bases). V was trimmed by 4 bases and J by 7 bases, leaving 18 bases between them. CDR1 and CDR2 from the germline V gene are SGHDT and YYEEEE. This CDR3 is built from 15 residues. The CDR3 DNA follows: TGTGCCAGCAGCCCAGGGGCGCGTAGCGGGAATGAGCAGTTCTTC. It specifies CASSPGARSGNEQFF.